This T cell receptor beta chain is from a study of T-cell reconstitution after alpha-beta-depleted transplantation in children. Study results and limitations: As was reported, about two months after transplant, alpha-beta T cells came from several hundred expanded graft clones.

The TCRbeta library incorporated unique molecular identifiers. TCRdb called the PCR reads again in MiXCR, with one record for every CDR3 protein. The sample lists over 3,000 distinct CDR3 sequences; 8.5% to 9.5% were seen once. This clonotype was recorded at least ten times. Its matching antigen is unknown. This CDR3 spans 12 amino acids. Between the trimmed V and J ends, which lost 3 bases and 8 bases, there was a span of 10 bases. Germline CDR1 and CDR2: KGHDR and SFDVKD. The source was PBMCs, mostly from graft donor cells, collected 180 days after TCRalphabeta/CD19-depleted stem cell transplant. This clonotype was sampled from a male patient between 2 and 10 years old who had a stem cell transplant for acute lymphoblastic leukemia, so the T cells may come from the graft donor. The chain has TRBV24-1 and TRBJ2-7; D gene uncertain. The CDR3 nucleotides are TGTGCCACCAGTGATACCGGGTCCAAGCAGTACTTC. Translated, it gives CATSDTGSKQYF.